Following are 20 T cell receptor beta chains from one sample sequenced in a study of blood T cell repertoires in COVID-19. The data were produced by immunoSEQ multiplex PCR, yet TCRdb's version contains in-frame clones alone and is incomplete. The data contain 250,000 to 350,000 clones, roughly four fifths of them singletons. The source material was peripheral blood. The receptors derive from an older person with COVID-19, enrolled during active disease.

The chain joins TRBV11-2 to TRBJ2-7, with D possibly being TRBD2 (6 bases). This CDR3 has 17 residues. Germline values: CDR1 SGHAT, CDR2 FQNNGV. Trimming cost V 1 base and J 7 bases, with 23 bases left between them. The CDR3 loop reads CASSLVGGMTGLREQYF. CDR3 in DNA: TGTGCCAGCAGCTTAGTGGGCGGGATGACGGGTTTGAGGGAGCAGTACTTC.

CDR3 region: CASSVAGGIDTQYF. DNA of the CDR3: TGTGCCAGCAGCGTAGCGGGAGGTATAGATACGCAGTATTTT. The V and J genes are TRBV5-8 and TRBJ2-3, with 10 bases lining up with TRBD2. This CDR3 is built from 14 residues. The trim removed 4 bases at V and 5 bases at J, leaving 4 bases unmatched. Per the germline V gene, CDR1 is SGHTS and CDR2 is YDEGEE.

The genes are TRBV2 and TRBJ1-1, with D possibly matching TRBD1 (5 bases). V was shortened by 1 base and J by 11 bases, with 11 bases between the two germline ends. Per the germline V gene, CDR1 is SNHLY and CDR2 is FYNNEI. This CDR3 has 12 residues. The CDR3 DNA is TGTGCCAGCAGTGAAGGGGGGGTGCAGGCTTTCTTT. Protein product: CASSEGGVQAFF.

This clone appeared a few times. This sequence joins TRBV30 and TRBJ1-1, with D possibly being TRBD1 (5 bases). V shed 2 bases and J shed 7 bases, with 14 bases lying between them. The germline gives CDR1 GTSNPN, CDR2 SVGIG (reference sequence). The CDR3 sequence is 13 residues long. CDR3 sequence: CAWSRQPANEAFF. In nucleotides, the CDR3 is TGTGCCTGGAGTCGACAGCCAGCTAATGAAGCTTTCTTT.

This clone has a single count. The CDR3 coding sequence is TGTGCCACCAGTGCCGGACTAGCGGGGATGGTTGAGCAGTTCTTC. Its translation is CATSAGLAGMVEQFF. The rearrangement uses TRBV24-1 and TRBJ2-1, with 12 bases that match TRBD2. The germline CDR1 and CDR2 sequences are KGHDR and SFDVKD. The CDR3 length is 15 residues. The V segment lost 5 bases and the J segment 9 bases; nucleotides outside the gene matches: 7.

The chain has TRBV6-1 and TRBJ2-3; possible D gene TRBD1, 6 bases. The germline gives CDR1 MNHNS, CDR2 SASEGT. V was trimmed by 2 bases and J by 2 bases, leaving 11 bases between them. The length of the CDR3 is 15 residues. CDR3 bases: TGTGCCAGCAGTGAAAGCCCGGGACACACAGATACGCAGTATTTT. It translates to CASSESPGHTDTQYF.

This clone appeared a few times. V usage is TRBV7-2 and J usage is TRBJ1-4, with 8 bases matching TRBD1. The germline V gene has CDR1 SGHTA and CDR2 FQGNSA. There are 14 residues in the CDR3. V dropped 5 bases and J dropped 6; count of bases not matched to a gene: 5. CDR3 sequence: CASSKQGAHEKLFF. For the CDR3, the DNA is TGTGCCAGCAGCAAGCAGGGGGCGCATGAAAAACTGTTTTTT. Combining the CDR3 with reference TRBV7-2 and TRBJ1-4 gives the whole variable domain GAGVSQSPSNKVTEKGKDVELRCDPISGHTALYWYRQSLGQGLEFLIYFQGNSAPDKSGLPSDRFSAERTGGSVSTLTIQRTQQEDSAVYLCASSKQGAHEKLFFGSGTQLSVL.

The gene calls are TRBV18 and TRBJ1-6; a weak D match, TRBD1 (6 bases). Trimming took 2 bases from V and 8 from J, leaving 10 bases between them. The CDR3 covers 14 residues. CDR1 and CDR2 (germline): KGHSH, LQKENI. The CDR3 spells CASSPSGGDSPLHF. DNA for the CDR3: TGTGCCAGCTCACCATCGGGGGGCGATTCACCCCTCCACTTT.

This chain links TRBV7-2 with TRBJ2-3, with 7 bases matching TRBD2. The germline gives CDR1 SGHTA, CDR2 FQGNSA. The CDR3 runs 15 residues. V was pared by 5 bases and J by 0 bases, with 5 bases of the junction left unmatched. CDR3 nucleotide sequence: TGTGCCAGCAGCAGGGAGCGGGGAAGCACAGATACGCAGTATTTT. This gives the protein CASSRERGSTDTQYF.

This chain joins TRBV28 and TRBJ2-5, with D possibly being TRBD2 (7 bases). Germline V gene data show CDR1 as MDHEN and CDR2 as SYDVKM. CDR3 length: 14 amino acids. With 8 bases removed from V and 5 bases from J, the gap between germline ends came to 18 bases. The CDR3 sequence is CASGIRGGRETQYF. Written as DNA, the CDR3 is TGTGCCAGCGGAATAAGGGGGGGTCGCGAGACCCAGTACTTC.

The chain recombines TRBV5-6 with TRBJ2-1, with 11 bases matching TRBD2. V shed 1 base, J shed 15 bases, and the junction held 9 bases outside the gene matches. The CDR3 loop spans 14 amino acids. CDR1 is SGHDT, CDR2 YYEEEE, per germline. The CDR3 DNA sequence: TGTGCCAGCAGCTTGTTTCTTAGCGGGGGGGCTCGGTTCTTC. It encodes CASSLFLSGGARFF.

The V and J genes are TRBV7-9 and TRBJ2-7, with D unresolved. The length of the CDR3 is 11 residues. From germline, CDR1 is SEHNR and CDR2 FQNEAQ (reference sequence). The V and J ends lost 5 bases and 6 bases respectively, with 8 bases between them. CDR3 nucleotide sequence: TGTGCCAGCAGCCTGCGTTCCGAGCAGTACTTC. Its translation is CASSLRSEQYF.

V is TRBV5-5 and J is TRBJ1-4; 11 positions agree with TRBD1. Trimming took 4 bases from V and 6 from J; bases not matched to a gene: 11. This CDR3 is 17 amino acids long. The germline V gene has CDR1 SGHKS and CDR2 YYEKEE (reference sequence). The CDR3 loop is CASSETGTGGSDEKLFF. DNA for the CDR3: TGTGCCAGCAGCGAGACCGGGACAGGGGGTTCAGATGAAAAACTGTTTTTT.

The chain is built from TRBV27 and TRBJ2-7; TRBD1 matches at 9 bases. V lost 0 bases to trimming and J lost 2 bases; unmatched junction nucleotides: 8. Germline V gene sequence: CDR1 MNHEY, CDR2 SMNVEV (reference sequence). This CDR3 spans 17 amino acids. CDR3 residues: CASSLSFPTGGTYEQYF. Written as DNA, the CDR3 is TGTGCCAGCAGTTTATCCTTCCCGACAGGGGGGACCTACGAGCAGTACTTC.

This rearrangement joins TRBV3-1 (or the pseudogene TRBV3-2) to TRBJ2-1; 14 bases are shared with TRBD2. V trimming: 3 bases; J trimming: 15 bases; junction bases outside the gene matches: 19. The CDR3 is 18 residues long. The germline V gene encodes CDR1 LGHDT and CDR2 YNNKEL (reference sequence). The CDR3 DNA reads TGTGCCAGCAGCCACGAAGACGTCATCAGACTAGCGGGAGGGAGGCCGTTCTTC. Amino acids: CASSHEDVIRLAGGRPFF.

The chain employs TRBV7-9 and TRBJ1-4; no clear D. The CDR3 loop spans 19 amino acids. V was clipped by 5 bases and J by 1 base, with 23 bases between them. CDR1 and CDR2 from the germline V gene are SEHNR and FQNEAQ (reference sequence). The CDR3 DNA sequence: TGTGCCAGCAGCCCCCGATTCGGTATTGGGCTTGTAACTAATGAAAAACTGTTTTTT. Translating gives CASSPRFGIGLVTNEKLFF.

This chain uses TRBV18 with TRBJ2-1; D unclear. This CDR3 is built from 12 residues. Trimming stripped 5 bases from V and 6 bases from J, with 8 bases between. Germline loops: CDR1 KGHSH, CDR2 LQKENI. The CDR3 here is CASSMNSNEQFF. The DNA of the CDR3 is TGTGCCAGCTCAATGAACAGCAATGAGCAGTTCTTC.

The chain recombines TRBV5-1 with TRBJ1-3, with 9 nucleotides matching TRBD1. Germline lookup yields CDR1 SGHRS and CDR2 YFSETQ. This CDR3 has 16 amino acids. J gave up 5 bases and V 0 bases, and 6 bases lay outside the gene matches. The CDR3 reads CASSLGGQGSRNTIYF. The DNA of the CDR3 is TGCGCCAGCAGCTTGGGAGGACAGGGGTCTCGAAACACCATATATTTT.

J is TRBJ2-1 and V is TRBV14, with TRBD1 matching over 7 bases. V lost 4 bases and J lost 7; bases outside the gene matches: 16. Germline loops: CDR1 SGHDN, CDR2 FVKESK. The CDR3 consists of 17 residues. The CDR3 reads CASSRRLGTVIGNEQFF. In nucleotides, the CDR3 is TGTGCCAGCAGCCGCCGATTAGGGACAGTAATCGGGAATGAGCAGTTCTTC.

The genes are TRBV6-1 and TRBJ1-4, with D unclear. The CDR3 sequence is 17 residues long. V was cut by 0 bases and J by 7 bases, with 18 bases left in between. Looked up from germline, CDR1 is MNHNS and CDR2 is SASEGT. The DNA for the CDR3 is TGTGCCAGCAGTGAAGCGCCGGGAGGTAGTTTGGCTGAAAAACTGTTTTTT. Its protein is CASSEAPGGSLAEKLFF.